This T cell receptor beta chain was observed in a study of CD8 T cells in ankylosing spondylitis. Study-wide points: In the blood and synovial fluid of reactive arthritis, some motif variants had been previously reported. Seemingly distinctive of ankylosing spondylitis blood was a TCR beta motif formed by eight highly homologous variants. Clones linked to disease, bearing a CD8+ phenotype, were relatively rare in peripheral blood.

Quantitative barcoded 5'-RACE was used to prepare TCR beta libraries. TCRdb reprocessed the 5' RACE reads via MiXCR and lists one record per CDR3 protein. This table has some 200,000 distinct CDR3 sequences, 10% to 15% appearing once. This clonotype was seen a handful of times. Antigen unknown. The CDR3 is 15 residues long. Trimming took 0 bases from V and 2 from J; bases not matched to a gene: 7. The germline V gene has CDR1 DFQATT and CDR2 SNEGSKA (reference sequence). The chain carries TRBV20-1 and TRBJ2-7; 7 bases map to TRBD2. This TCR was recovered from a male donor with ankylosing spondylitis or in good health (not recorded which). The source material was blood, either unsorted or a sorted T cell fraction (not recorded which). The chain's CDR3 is CSARDGSGDPYEQYF. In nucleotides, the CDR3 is TGCAGTGCTAGAGATGGGAGCGGGGATCCCTACGAGCAGTACTTC.